The 10 T cell receptor beta chains given below trace back to one sample, sequenced in a study of CD8+ T cells in alopecia areata. Treatment given: oral pan-JAK inhibitor, 5-10 mg twice daily. Sequencing templates came from extracted RNA that was reverse transcribed into cDNA. Clones were sequenced by immunoSEQ multiplex PCR, and TCRdb holds only the in-frame ones, with some missing. The sample yields more than 90,000 clones, about three fifths seen once. The material sequenced was CD8+ T cells sorted from blood, taken at week 24, from a patient treated with tofacitinib. These receptors came from a human donor with alopecia areata.

V gene TRBV6-5 combines with J gene TRBJ2-7; 7 nucleotides line up with TRBD2. The ends lost 4 bases at V and 5 bases at J; junction bases unmatched: 14. This CDR3 is built from 16 residues. CDR1 and CDR2 from the germline V gene are MNHEY and SVGAGI. CDR3 sequence: CASSFASGTELDEQYF. CDR3 bases: TGTGCCAGCAGTTTTGCTAGCGGAACCGAACTGGACGAGCAGTACTTC.

This clone was detected a few times. The chain is built from TRBV6-1 and TRBJ2-5, with a tentative D call TRBD1 (6 bases). Trimming cost V 6 bases and J 4 bases, with 12 bases left between them. Looked up from germline, CDR1 is MNHNS and CDR2 is SASEGT. This CDR3 region has 13 residues. The DNA of the CDR3 is TGTGCCAGCAGCACAGGGAAGGCAGAGACCCAGTACTTC. This codes for CASSTGKAETQYF.

The chain recombines TRBV25-1 with TRBJ1-1; D perhaps matches TRBD1 (5 bases). CDR3 length equals 14 residues. Deletions cut 5 bases from V and 3 bases from J, with 13 bases between. Per germline, CDR1 MGHDK and CDR2 SYGVNS. The CDR3, as DNA: TGTGCCAGCAGTTGGGGCGTTACGGACACTGAAGCTTTCTTT. It translates to CASSWGVTDTEAFF.

The rearrangement uses TRBV30 and TRBJ1-5; possibly TRBD1 for D (6 bases). Trimming took 0 bases from V and 4 from J, leaving 10 bases between them. CDR1 and CDR2 from the germline V gene are GTSNPN and SVGIG (reference sequence). The CDR3 extends over 14 amino acids. The DNA for the CDR3 is TGTGCCTGGAGTGTAGAACAGGGTAATCAGCCCCAGCATTTT. Translating it yields CAWSVEQGNQPQHF. The variable domain in full, completed from reference TRBV30 and TRBJ1-5, reads SQTIHQWPATLVQPVGSPLSLECTVEGTSNPNLYWYRQAAGRGLQLLFYSVGIGQISSEVPQNLSASRPQDRQFILSSKKLLLSDSGFYLCAWSVEQGNQPQHFGDGTRLSIL.

CDR3 bases: TGCGCCAGCAGCGGGAGCGGGGGGCCATCCTACGAGCAGTACTTC. Protein sequence: CASSGSGGPSYEQYF. The chain carries TRBV5-1 and TRBJ2-7, with 9 bases matching TRBD2. Trimming removed 4 bases from V and 1 base from J; junction bases left unmatched: 6. Germline lookup yields CDR1 SGHRS and CDR2 YFSETQ. The CDR3 runs to 15 residues.

The chain carries TRBV7-9 and TRBJ2-7; 11 bases fit TRBD2. Germline lookup yields CDR1 SEHNR and CDR2 FQNEAQ (reference sequence). The CDR3 has 16 amino acids. Trimming at V came to 1 base and at J to 0 bases, leaving 2 bases not matched to a gene. CDR3 region: CASSLGLAGSSYEQYF. The CDR3 region has the DNA TGTGCCAGCAGCTTAGGACTAGCGGGGAGCTCCTACGAGCAGTACTTC.

The genes are TRBV27 and TRBJ2-7; weak D call: TRBD1 (6 bases). The CDR3 is 14 amino acids. Trimming took 5 bases from V and 4 from J, leaving 15 bases between them. Germline V lookup: CDR1 MNHEY, CDR2 SMNVEV (reference sequence). CDR3 in amino acids: CASSPTADRYEQYF. CDR3 DNA: TGTGCCAGCAGTCCTACTGCGGACAGATACGAGCAGTACTTC.

V usage is TRBV7-8 and J usage is TRBJ2-7; 8 bases map to TRBD1. J lost 2 bases, V lost 5 bases, and 2 bases had no gene match. The CDR3 is 13 residues long. CDR1 and CDR2 (germline): SGHVS, FQNEAQ. The CDR3 sequence is CASSSRGPYEQYF. The DNA for the CDR3 is TGTGCCAGCAGCAGCAGGGGGCCCTACGAGCAGTACTTC.

The chain combines TRBV6-5 with TRBJ2-5; no clear D gene. V was clipped by 2 bases and J by 0 bases, with 4 bases between them. The CDR3 runs to 13 residues. The germline CDR1 and CDR2 sequences are MNHEY and SVGAGI. This chain's CDR3 is CASSYEYQETQYF. CDR3 bases: TGTGCCAGCAGTTACGAGTACCAAGAGACCCAGTACTTC.

The rearrangement uses TRBV5-6 and TRBJ1-6, with TRBD1 matching over 8 bases. Looked up from germline, CDR1 is SGHDT and CDR2 is YYEEEE. This CDR3 spans 15 amino acids. V lost 3 bases, J lost 10 bases, and 9 bases stayed unmatched. The chain's CDR3 is CASSSFGQGLSPLHF. In DNA form, the CDR3 reads TGTGCCAGCAGCTCCTTCGGACAGGGATTGTCACCCCTCCACTTT.